This TCR beta chain emerged from a study of radiotherapy plus CTLA-4 blockade in lung cancer. As for the study in general: Disease control was present in 31% of patients, and objective responses in approximately 18%.

People whose metastatic non-small-cell lung cancer was chemo-refractory got focal radiation along with CTLA-4 blockade by ipilimumab. Study-wide points: The best prediction of response reportedly came from early blood T cell clone dynamics, with interferon-beta. Blood saw expansion of tumor-derived TCR clones after radiotherapy plus ipilimumab.

Between the trimmed V and J ends, which lost 5 bases and 9 bases, there was a span of 19 bases. The CDR3 contains 15 residues. The germline CDR1 and CDR2 sequences are SGHVS and FQNEAQ. The method was immunoSEQ multiplex PCR; TCRdb's version includes in-frame clones alone and lacks a portion of them. The sample has 75,000 to 95,000 clones; roughly 78% are singletons. This clone was picked up a small number of times. The antigen is unknown. Sample: peripheral blood, taken from a patient treated with radiotherapy plus ipilimumab. The chain links TRBV7-8 to TRBJ2-2, with D perhaps matching TRBD2 (6 bases). This TCR was sampled from a human donor with non-small cell lung cancer that progressed on radiotherapy plus ipilimumab. CDR3 sequence (DNA): TGTGCCAGCAGCCGCCAGGACTACATAGGGAGGGAGCTGTTTTTT. Translating it yields CASSRQDYIGRELFF.